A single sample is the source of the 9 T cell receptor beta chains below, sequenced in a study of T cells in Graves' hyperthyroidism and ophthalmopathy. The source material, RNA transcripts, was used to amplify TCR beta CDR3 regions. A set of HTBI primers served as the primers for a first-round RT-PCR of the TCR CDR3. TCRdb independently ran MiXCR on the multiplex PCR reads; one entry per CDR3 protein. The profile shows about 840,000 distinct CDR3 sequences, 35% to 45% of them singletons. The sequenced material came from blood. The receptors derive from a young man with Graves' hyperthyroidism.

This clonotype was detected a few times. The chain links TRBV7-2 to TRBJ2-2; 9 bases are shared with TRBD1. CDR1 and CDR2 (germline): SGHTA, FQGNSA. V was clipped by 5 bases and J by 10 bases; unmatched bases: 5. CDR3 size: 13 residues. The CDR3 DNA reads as TGTGCCAGCAGCCGGGACAGGGTCGAGGAGCTGTTTTTT. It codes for CASSRDRVEELFF.

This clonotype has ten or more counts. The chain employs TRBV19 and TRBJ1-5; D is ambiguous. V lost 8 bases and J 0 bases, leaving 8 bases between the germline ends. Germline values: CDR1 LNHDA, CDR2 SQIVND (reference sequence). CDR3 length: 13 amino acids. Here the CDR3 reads CASQKGSNQPQHF. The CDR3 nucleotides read TGTGCCAGTCAAAAGGGTAGCAATCAGCCCCAGCATTTT.

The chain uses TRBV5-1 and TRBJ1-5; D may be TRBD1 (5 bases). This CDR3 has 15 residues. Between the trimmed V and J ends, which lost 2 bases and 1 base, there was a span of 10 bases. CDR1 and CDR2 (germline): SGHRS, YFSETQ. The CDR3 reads CASSLLGDSNQPQHF. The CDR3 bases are TGCGCCAGCAGCTTACTGGGGGACAGCAATCAGCCCCAGCATTTT.

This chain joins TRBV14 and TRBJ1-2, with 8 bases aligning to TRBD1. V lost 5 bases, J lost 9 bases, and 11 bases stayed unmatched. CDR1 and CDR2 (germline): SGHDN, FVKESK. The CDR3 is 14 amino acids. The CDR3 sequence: CASSGTGLPWSYTF. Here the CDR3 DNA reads TGTGCCAGCAGCGGGACAGGACTTCCCTGGAGCTACACCTTC.

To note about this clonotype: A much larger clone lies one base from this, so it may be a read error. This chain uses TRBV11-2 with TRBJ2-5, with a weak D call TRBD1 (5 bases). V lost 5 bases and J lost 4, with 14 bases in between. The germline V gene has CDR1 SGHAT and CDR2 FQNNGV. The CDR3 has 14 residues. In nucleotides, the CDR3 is TGTGCCAGCAGCCTTGGACCTCAGGGAGAGACCCAGTACTTC. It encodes CASSLGPQGETQYF.

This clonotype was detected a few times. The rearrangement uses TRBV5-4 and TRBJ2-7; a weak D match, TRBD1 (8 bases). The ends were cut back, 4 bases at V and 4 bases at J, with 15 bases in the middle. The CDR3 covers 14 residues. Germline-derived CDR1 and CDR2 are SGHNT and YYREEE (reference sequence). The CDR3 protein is CASSVTGEGYEQYF. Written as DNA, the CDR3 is TGTGCCAGCAGCGTGACAGGGGAGGGGTACGAGCAGTACTTC.

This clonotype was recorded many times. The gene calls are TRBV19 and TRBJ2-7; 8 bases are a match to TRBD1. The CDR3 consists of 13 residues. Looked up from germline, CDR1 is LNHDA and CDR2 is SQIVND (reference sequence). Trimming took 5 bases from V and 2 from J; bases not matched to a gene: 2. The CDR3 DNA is TGTGCCAGTAGTCCGGGACAGGCCTACGAGCAGTACTTC. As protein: CASSPGQAYEQYF. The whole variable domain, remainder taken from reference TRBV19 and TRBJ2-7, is DGGITQSPKYLFRKEGQNVTLSCEQNLNHDAMYWYRQDPGQGLRLIYYSQIVNDFQKGDIAEGYSVSREKKESFPLTVTSAQKNPTAFYLCASSPGQAYEQYFGPGTRLTVT.

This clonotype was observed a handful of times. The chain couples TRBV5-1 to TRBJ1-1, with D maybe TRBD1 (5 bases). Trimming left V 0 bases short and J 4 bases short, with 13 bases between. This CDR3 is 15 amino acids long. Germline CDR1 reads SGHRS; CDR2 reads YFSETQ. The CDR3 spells CASSLAGGRGTEAFF. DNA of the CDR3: TGCGCCAGCAGCTTGGCCGGGGGGAGGGGCACTGAAGCTTTCTTT.

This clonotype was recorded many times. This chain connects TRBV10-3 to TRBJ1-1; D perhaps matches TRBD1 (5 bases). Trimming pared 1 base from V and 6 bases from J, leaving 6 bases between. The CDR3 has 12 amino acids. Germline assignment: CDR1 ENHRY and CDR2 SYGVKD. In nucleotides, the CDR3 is TGTGCCATCAGTGAGTGGGGGGCTGAAGCTTTCTTT. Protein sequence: CAISEWGAEAFF.